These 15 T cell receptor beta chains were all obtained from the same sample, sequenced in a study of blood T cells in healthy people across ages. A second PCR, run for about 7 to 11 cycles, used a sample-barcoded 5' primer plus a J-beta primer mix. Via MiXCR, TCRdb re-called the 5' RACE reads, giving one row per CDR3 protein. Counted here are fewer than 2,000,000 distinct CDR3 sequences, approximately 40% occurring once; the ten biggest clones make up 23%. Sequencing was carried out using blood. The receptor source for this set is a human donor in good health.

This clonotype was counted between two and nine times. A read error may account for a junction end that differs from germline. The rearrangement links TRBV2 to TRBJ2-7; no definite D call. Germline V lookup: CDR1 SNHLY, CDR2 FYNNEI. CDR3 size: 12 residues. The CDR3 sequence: CACSEALGEQYF. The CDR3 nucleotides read TGTGCCTGCAGTGAAGCGCTAGGAGAGCAGTACTTC. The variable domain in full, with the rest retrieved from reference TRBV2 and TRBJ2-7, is EPEVTQTPSHQVTQMGQEVILRCVPISNHLYFYWYRQILGQKVEFLVSFYNNEISEKSEIFDDQFSVERPDGSNFTLKIRSTKLEDSAMYFCACSEALGEQYFGPGTRLTVT.

The DNA of the CDR3 is TGTGCCAGCAGCGTAGTAATCGGGGAGCTGTTTTTT. It translates to CASSVVIGELFF. The gene calls are TRBV9 and TRBJ2-2; D remains ambiguous. Germline lookup yields CDR1 SGDLS and CDR2 YYNGEE. V lost 0 bases and J 7 bases, leaving 4 bases between the germline ends. The length of the CDR3 is 12 residues.

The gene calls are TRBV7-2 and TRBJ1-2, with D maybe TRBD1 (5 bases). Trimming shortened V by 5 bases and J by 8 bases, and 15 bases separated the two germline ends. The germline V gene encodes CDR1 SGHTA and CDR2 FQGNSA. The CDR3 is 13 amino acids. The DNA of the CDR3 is TGTGCCAGCAGCCCCCCCGGGGCGAGAGGCTACACCTTC. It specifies CASSPPGARGYTF.

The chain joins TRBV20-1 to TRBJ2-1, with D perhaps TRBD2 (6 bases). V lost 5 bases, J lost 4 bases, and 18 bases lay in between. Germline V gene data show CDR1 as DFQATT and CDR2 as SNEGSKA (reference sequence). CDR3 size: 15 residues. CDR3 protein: CSAEMMGLYYNEQFF. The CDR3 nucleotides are TGCAGTGCTGAAATGATGGGACTGTATTACAATGAGCAGTTCTTC.

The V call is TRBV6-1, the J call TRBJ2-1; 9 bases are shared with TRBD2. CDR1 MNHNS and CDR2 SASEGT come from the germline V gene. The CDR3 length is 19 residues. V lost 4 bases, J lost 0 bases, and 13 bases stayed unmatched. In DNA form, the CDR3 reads TGTGCCAGCAGTGTTTCGGCGGGGGGGGAAATTAGCTCCTACAATGAGCAGTTCTTC. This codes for CASSVSAGGEISSYNEQFF.

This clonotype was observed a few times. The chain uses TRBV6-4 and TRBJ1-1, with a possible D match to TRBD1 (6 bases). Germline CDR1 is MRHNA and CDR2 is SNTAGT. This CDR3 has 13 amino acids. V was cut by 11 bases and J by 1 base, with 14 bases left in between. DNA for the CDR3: TGTGCCCGACAAACACAGGGGAACACTGAAGCTTTCTTT. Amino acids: CARQTQGNTEAFF.

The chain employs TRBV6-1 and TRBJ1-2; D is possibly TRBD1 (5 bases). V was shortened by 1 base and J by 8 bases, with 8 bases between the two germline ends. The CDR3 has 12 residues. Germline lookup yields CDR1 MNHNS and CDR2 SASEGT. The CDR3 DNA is TGTGCCAGCAGTGAAGGGGGGGAAGGCTACACCTTC. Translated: CASSEGGEGYTF.

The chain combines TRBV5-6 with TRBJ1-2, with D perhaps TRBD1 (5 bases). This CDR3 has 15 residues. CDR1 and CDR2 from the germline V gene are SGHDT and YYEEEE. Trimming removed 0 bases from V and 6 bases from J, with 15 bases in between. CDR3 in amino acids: CASSLVGQGGHGYTF. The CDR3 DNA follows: TGTGCCAGCAGCTTGGTGGGGCAGGGTGGCCATGGCTACACCTTC.

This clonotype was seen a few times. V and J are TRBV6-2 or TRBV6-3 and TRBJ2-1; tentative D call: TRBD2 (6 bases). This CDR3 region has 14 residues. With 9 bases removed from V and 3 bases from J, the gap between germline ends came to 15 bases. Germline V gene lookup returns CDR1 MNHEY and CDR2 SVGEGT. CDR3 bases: TGTGCCAGGTTCCGGAGGGGCTGCTACAATGAGCAGTTCTTC. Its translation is CARFRRGCYNEQFF.

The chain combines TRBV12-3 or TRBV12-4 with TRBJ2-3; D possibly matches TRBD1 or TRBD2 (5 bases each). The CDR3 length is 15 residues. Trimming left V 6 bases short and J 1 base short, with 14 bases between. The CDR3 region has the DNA TGTGCCAGCAGCTGGACGAGAGGGGGCACAGATACGCAGTATTTT. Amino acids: CASSWTRGGTDTQYF.

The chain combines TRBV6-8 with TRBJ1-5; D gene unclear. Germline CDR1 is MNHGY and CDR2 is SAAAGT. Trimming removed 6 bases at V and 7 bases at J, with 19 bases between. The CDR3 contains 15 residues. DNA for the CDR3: TGTGCCAGCAGCCACTTGGACGGCCCCAAGCAGCCCCAGCATTTT. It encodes CASSHLDGPKQPQHF.

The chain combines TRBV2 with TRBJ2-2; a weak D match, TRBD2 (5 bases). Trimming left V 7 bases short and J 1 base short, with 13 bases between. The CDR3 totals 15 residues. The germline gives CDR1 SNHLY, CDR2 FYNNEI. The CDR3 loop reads CASILNGVNTGELFF. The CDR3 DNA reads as TGTGCCAGCATTCTCAACGGGGTGAACACCGGGGAGCTGTTTTTT.

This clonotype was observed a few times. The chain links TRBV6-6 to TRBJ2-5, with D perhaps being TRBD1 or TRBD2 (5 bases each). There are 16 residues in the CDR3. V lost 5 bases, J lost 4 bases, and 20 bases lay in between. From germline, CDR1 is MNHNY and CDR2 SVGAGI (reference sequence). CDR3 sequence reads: CASSRTRGLRRETQYF. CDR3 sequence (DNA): TGTGCCAGCAGTCGGACAAGAGGACTTAGGCGAGAGACCCAGTACTTC.

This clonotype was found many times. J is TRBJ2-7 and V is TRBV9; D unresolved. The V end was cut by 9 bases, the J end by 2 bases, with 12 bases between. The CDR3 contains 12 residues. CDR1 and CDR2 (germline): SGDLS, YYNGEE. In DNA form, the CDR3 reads TGTGCCAACACCGAAGGAACCTACGAGCAGTACTTC. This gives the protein CANTEGTYEQYF.

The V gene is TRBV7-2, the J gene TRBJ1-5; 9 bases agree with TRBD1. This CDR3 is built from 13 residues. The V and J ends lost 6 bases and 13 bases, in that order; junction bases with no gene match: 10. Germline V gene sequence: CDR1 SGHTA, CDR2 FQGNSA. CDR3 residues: CASSPGQGGPQHF. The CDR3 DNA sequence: TGTGCCAGCAGTCCGGGACAGGGCGGGCCACAGCATTTT. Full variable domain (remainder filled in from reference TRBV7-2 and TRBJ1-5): GAGVSQSPSNKVTEKGKDVELRCDPISGHTALYWYRQSLGQGLEFLIYFQGNSAPDKSGLPSDRFSAERTGGSVSTLTIQRTQQEDSAVYLCASSPGQGGPQHFGDGTRLSIL.